Below, one TCR beta chain is given with its context. What it binds is not known. Some clones are missing from TCRdb's copy, which holds only in-frame ones; the method was immunoSEQ multiplex PCR. The sample lists over 850,000 clones, around three quarters occurring once. The CDR3 consists of 16 residues. V dropped 5 bases and J dropped 0 bases, with 16 bases sitting between them. CDR1 is MNHEY, CDR2 SMNVEV, per germline (reference sequence). This record comes from a study of shared clonotypes between healthy human individuals. Regarding the study as a whole: Compared with clonotypes that all four donors shared, non-shared clonotypes had lower generation probabilities.

The sample taken for sequencing was memory CD4+ T cells from PBMCs. Subset described: CD45RA-negative fraction. The chain uses TRBV27 and TRBJ2-5, with D tentatively TRBD1 (5 bases). The sequence came from a man between 18 and 29 years old in good health. Some clones in this sample may be carry-over from other donors' samples. The chain's CDR3 is CASSVLALGHQETQYF. The CDR3 coding sequence is TGTGCCAGCAGTGTACTGGCGTTGGGGCACCAAGAGACCCAGTACTTC.